These T cell receptor beta chains were read from a single sample in a study of OX40 agonist ivuxolimab in advanced cancers. Assay: immunoSEQ multiplex PCR; the TCRdb copy retains only in-frame clones and omits some. This table has 65,000 to 95,000 clones, 88% appearing once. Sequencing used CD4+ or CD8+ T cells sorted from blood, obtained in a trial of the OX40 agonist ivuxolimab. The receptors derive from an adult with an advanced solid tumor such as melanoma, head and neck, liver or kidney cancer. The CDR3 runs from the conserved cysteine through the conserved F or W. The order of the fields is V gene, D gene, J gene, clone size, CDR3 protein, CDR3 DNA. The D gene is left open where the match is weak. Size is omitted from some rows. Given values are once, few, many or a class for expanded clones.

V gene: TRBV15; D gene: -; J gene: TRBJ2-5; clone size: -; CDR3 protein: CATSNQKQADQETQYF; CDR3 DNA: TGTGCCACCAGCAATCAAAAACAGGCCGACCAAGAGACCCAGTACTTC
V gene: TRBV19; D gene: -; J gene: TRBJ1-5; clone size: few; CDR3 protein: CASSPAGQPQHF; CDR3 DNA: TGTGCCAGCTCGCCCGCTGGTCAGCCCCAGCATTTT
V gene: TRBV7-2; D gene: -; J gene: TRBJ1-5; clone size: -; CDR3 protein: CASSEQGLYSNQPQHF; CDR3 DNA: TGTGCCAGCAGCGAACAGGGCCTATATAGCAATCAGCCCCAGCATTTT
V gene: TRBV7-8; D gene: TRBD1; J gene: TRBJ1-2; clone size: -; CDR3 protein: CASSTRDRGLYGYTF; CDR3 DNA: TGTGCCAGCAGCACACGGGACAGGGGGTTGTATGGCTACACCTTC
V gene: TRBV5-1; D gene: -; J gene: TRBJ1-4; clone size: -; CDR3 protein: CASSLQGQANEKLFF; CDR3 DNA: TGCGCCAGCAGCTTGCAGGGGCAAGCTAATGAAAAACTGTTTTTT
V gene: TRBV11-2; D gene: -; J gene: TRBJ1-2; clone size: few; CDR3 protein: CASSVGAIYGYTF; CDR3 DNA: TGTGCCAGCAGCGTCGGGGCAATCTATGGCTACACCTTC
V gene: TRBV6-6; D gene: TRBD1; J gene: TRBJ1-2; clone size: -; CDR3 protein: CAGRWTGQHYGYTF; CDR3 DNA: TGTGCCGGTCGATGGACAGGGCAGCACTATGGCTACACCTTC
V gene: TRBV19; D gene: TRBD2; J gene: TRBJ2-1; clone size: -; CDR3 protein: CASSISGDSYNEQFF; CDR3 DNA: TGTGCCAGTAGTATAAGCGGGGACTCCTACAATGAGCAGTTCTTC
V gene: TRBV7-7; D gene: -; J gene: TRBJ2-5; clone size: -; CDR3 protein: CASSPTGFQETQYF; CDR3 DNA: TGTGCTAGCAGCCCCACAGGATTCCAAGAGACCCAGTACTTC
V gene: TRBV6-6; D gene: -; J gene: TRBJ1-2; clone size: -; CDR3 protein: CASVDSPNYGYTF; CDR3 DNA: TGTGCCAGCGTGGACAGCCCTAACTATGGCTACACCTTC
V gene: TRBV11-2; D gene: -; J gene: TRBJ1-2; clone size: -; CDR3 protein: CASSLSRVDGYTF; CDR3 DNA: TGTGCCAGCAGCTTAAGCCGAGTTGATGGCTACACCTTC
V gene: TRBV7-9; D gene: -; J gene: TRBJ1-2; clone size: -; CDR3 protein: CASSLAGREDYGYTF; CDR3 DNA: TGTGCCAGCAGCTTAGCGGGCAGGGAGGACTATGGCTACACCTTC
V gene: TRBV6-6; D gene: -; J gene: TRBJ1-2; clone size: -; CDR3 protein: CASSQRGPPSLYGYTF; CDR3 DNA: TGTGCCAGCAGTCAAAGGGGACCACCCTCCCTCTATGGCTACACCTTC
V gene: TRBV11-1; D gene: -; J gene: TRBJ1-5; clone size: -; CDR3 protein: CASSPDGPPQHF; CDR3 DNA: TGTGCCAGCAGCCCCGACGGCCCGCCCCAGCATTTT
V gene: TRBV7-2; D gene: -; J gene: TRBJ1-2; clone size: -; CDR3 protein: CASSLGAEKYGYTF; CDR3 DNA: TGTGCCAGCAGCTTAGGCGCAGAGAAATATGGCTACACCTTC
V gene: TRBV2; D gene: -; J gene: TRBJ1-1; clone size: -; CDR3 protein: CASSEAGAEAFF; CDR3 DNA: TGTGCCAGCAGTGAAGCGGGGGCTGAAGCTTTCTTT
V gene: TRBV2; D gene: TRBD1; J gene: TRBJ1-1; clone size: -; CDR3 protein: CASSRGTGGTEAFF; CDR3 DNA: TGTGCCAGCAGTAGGGGGACAGGGGGGACTGAAGCTTTCTTT
V gene: TRBV21-1; D gene: -; J gene: TRBJ1-4; clone size: -; CDR3 protein: CASSPRDRGEKLFF; CDR3 DNA: TGTGCCAGCAGCCCCCGGGACAGGGGTGAAAAACTGTTTTTT
V gene: TRBV5-5; D gene: -; J gene: TRBJ1-4; clone size: -; CDR3 protein: CASSPGQLTNEKLFF; CDR3 DNA: TGTGCCAGCAGCCCCGGTCAGCTAACTAATGAAAAACTGTTTTTT
V gene: TRBV25-1; D gene: -; J gene: TRBJ1-1; clone size: -; CDR3 protein: CASSDPQRGNTEAFF; CDR3 DNA: TGTGCCAGCAGTGATCCTCAAAGGGGTAACACTGAAGCTTTCTTT
V gene: TRBV18; D gene: TRBD1; J gene: TRBJ1-1; clone size: -; CDR3 protein: CASSPPGTARNTEAFF; CDR3 DNA: TGTGCCAGCTCACCACCGGGGACAGCCCGGAACACTGAAGCTTTCTTT
V gene: TRBV28; D gene: -; J gene: TRBJ1-5; clone size: -; CDR3 protein: CASIPGGSNQPQHF; CDR3 DNA: TGTGCCAGCATTCCGGGTGGGAGCAATCAGCCCCAGCATTTT
V gene: TRBV6-5; D gene: -; J gene: TRBJ1-1; clone size: once; CDR3 protein: CASQNEFTEAFF; CDR3 DNA: TGTGCCAGCCAGAACGAGTTTACTGAAGCTTTCTTT
V gene: TRBV2; D gene: -; J gene: TRBJ1-1; clone size: -; CDR3 protein: CASSAGSMAFF; CDR3 DNA: TGTGCCAGCAGTGCCGGGTCGATGGCTTTCTTT